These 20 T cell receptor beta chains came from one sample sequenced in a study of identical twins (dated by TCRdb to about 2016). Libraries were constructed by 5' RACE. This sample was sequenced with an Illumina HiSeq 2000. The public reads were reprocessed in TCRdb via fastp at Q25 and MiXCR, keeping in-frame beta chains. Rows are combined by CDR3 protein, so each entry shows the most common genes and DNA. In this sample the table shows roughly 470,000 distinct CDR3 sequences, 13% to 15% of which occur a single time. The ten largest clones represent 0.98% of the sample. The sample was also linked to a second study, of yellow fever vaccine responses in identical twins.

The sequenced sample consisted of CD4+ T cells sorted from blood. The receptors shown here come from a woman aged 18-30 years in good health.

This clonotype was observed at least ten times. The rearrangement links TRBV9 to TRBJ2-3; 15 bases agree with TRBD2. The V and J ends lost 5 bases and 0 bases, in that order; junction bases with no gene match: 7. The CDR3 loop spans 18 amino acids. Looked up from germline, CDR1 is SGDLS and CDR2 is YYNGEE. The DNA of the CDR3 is TGTGCCAGCAGGAAGGGACTAGCGGGAGGAACTAGCACAGATACGCAGTATTTT. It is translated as CASRKGLAGGTSTDTQYF.

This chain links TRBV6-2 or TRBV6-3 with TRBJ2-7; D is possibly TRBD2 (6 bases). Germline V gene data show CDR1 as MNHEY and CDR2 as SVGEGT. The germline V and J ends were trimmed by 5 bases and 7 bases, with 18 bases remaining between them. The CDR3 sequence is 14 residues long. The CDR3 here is CASSKDRELVEQYF. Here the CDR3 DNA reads TGTGCCAGCAGTAAGGACCGGGAGCTAGTAGAGCAGTACTTC.

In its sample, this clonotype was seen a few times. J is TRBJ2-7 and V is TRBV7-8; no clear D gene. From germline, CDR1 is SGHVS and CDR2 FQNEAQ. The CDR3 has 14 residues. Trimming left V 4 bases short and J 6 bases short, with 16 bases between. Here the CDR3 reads CASSSTASGFEQYF. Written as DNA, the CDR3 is TGTGCCAGCAGCTCGACCGCCTCGGGCTTCGAGCAGTACTTC. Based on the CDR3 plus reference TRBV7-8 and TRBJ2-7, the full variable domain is GAGVSQSPRYKVAKRGQDVALRCDPISGHVSLFWYQQALGQGPEFLTYFQNEAQLDKSGLPSDRFFAERPEGSVSTLKIQRTQQEDSAVYLCASSSTASGFEQYFGPGTRLTVT.

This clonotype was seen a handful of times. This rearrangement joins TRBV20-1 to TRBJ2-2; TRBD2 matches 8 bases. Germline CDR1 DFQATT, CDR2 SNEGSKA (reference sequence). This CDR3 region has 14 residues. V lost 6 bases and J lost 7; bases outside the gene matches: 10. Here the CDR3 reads CSASPGLGFGELFF. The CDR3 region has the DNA TGCAGTGCGTCTCCGGGACTAGGATTCGGGGAGCTGTTTTTT.

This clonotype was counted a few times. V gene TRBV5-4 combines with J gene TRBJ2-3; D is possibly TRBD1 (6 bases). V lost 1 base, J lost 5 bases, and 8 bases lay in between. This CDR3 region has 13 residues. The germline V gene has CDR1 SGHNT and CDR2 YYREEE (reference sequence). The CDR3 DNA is TGTGCCAGCAGCTTGAACAGGGAAGATACGCAGTATTTT. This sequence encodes CASSLNREDTQYF.

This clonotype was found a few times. The CDR3 sequence: CSARDSGLYTGELFF. CDR3 DNA sequence: TGCAGTGCTAGAGACTCGGGACTTTACACCGGGGAGCTGTTTTTT. The chain is built from TRBV20-1 and TRBJ2-2; D possibly corresponds to TRBD2 (6 bases). V shed 0 bases and J shed 3 bases, with 11 bases lying between them. The CDR3 is 15 residues long. Looked up from germline, CDR1 is DFQATT and CDR2 is SNEGSKA (reference sequence).

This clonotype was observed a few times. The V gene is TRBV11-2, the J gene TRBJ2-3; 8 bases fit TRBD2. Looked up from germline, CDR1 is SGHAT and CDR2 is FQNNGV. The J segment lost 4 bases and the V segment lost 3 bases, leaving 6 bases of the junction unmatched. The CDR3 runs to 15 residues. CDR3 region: CASSFQRGPADTQYF. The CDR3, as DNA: TGTGCCAGCAGCTTCCAGCGGGGGCCGGCAGATACGCAGTATTTT.

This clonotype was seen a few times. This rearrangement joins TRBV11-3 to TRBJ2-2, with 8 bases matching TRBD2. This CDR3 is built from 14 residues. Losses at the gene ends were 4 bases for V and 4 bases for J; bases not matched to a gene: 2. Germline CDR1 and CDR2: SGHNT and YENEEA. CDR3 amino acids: CASSWTSPTGELFF. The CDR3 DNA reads TGTGCCAGCAGCTGGACTAGCCCCACCGGGGAGCTGTTTTTT. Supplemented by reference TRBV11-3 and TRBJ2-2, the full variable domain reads EAGVVQSPRYKIIEKKQPVAFWCNPISGHNTLYWYLQNLGQGPELLIRYENEEAVDDSQLPKDRFSAERLKGVDSTLKIQPAELGDSAVYLCASSWTSPTGELFFGEGSRLTVL.

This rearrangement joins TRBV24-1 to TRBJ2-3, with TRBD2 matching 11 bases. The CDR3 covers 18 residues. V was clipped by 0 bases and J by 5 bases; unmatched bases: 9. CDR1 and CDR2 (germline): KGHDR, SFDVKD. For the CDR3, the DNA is TGTGCCACCAGTGATTTGCCGTCTAGCGGGGGGCAGGGAGATACGCAGTATTTT. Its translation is CATSDLPSSGGQGDTQYF.

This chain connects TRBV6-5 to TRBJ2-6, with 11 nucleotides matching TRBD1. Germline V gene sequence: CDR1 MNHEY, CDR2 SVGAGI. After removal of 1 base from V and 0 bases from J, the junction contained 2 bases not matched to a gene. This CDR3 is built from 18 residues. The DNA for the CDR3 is TGTGCCAGCAGTTACTTGGGACAGGGGGACTCTGGGGCCAACGTCCTGACTTTC. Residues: CASSYLGQGDSGANVLTF.

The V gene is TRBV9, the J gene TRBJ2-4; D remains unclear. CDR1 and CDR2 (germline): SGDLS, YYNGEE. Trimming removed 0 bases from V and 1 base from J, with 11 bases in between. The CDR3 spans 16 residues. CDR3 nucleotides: TGTGCCAGCAGCGTAGACATAGGGTGGGCCAAAAACATTCAGTACTTC. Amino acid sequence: CASSVDIGWAKNIQYF.

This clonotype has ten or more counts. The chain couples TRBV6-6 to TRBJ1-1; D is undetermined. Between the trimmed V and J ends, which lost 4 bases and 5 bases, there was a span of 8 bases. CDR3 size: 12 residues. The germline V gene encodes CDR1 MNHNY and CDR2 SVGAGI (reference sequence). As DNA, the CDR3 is TGTGCCAGCAGTTTGGTCGATACTGAAGCTTTCTTT. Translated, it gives CASSLVDTEAFF.

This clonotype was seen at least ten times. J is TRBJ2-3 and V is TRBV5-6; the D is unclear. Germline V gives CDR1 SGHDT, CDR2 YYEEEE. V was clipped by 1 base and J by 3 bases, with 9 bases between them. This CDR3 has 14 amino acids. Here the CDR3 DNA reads TGTGCCAGCAGCTTGCCACGTCGGACAGATACGCAGTATTTT. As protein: CASSLPRRTDTQYF.

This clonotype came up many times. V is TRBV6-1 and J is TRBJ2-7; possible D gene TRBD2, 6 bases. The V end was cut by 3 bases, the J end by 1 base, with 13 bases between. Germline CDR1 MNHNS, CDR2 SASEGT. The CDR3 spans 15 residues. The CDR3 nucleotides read TGTGCCAGCAGTGACCCCGGGACTGCGTCCTACGAGCAGTACTTC. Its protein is CASSDPGTASYEQYF.

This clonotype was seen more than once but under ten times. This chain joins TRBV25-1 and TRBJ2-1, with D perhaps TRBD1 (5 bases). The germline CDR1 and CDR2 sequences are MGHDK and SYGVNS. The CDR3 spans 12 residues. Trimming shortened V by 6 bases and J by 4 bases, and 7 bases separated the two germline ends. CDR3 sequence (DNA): TGTGCCAGCAGAGGGGTTTACAATGAGCAGTTCTTC. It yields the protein CASRGVYNEQFF.

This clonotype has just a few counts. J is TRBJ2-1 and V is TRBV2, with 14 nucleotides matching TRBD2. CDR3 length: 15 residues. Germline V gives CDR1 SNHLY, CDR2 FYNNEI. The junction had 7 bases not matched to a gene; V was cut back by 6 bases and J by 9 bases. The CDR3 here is CASRPGTSGGGEQFF. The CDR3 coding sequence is TGTGCCAGCAGGCCCGGGACTAGCGGGGGAGGTGAGCAGTTCTTC.

This chain's CDR3 is CASSSLVTPANYGYTF. CDR3 in DNA: TGTGCCAGCAGTTCATTGGTGACACCAGCTAACTATGGCTACACCTTC. V gene TRBV28 combines with J gene TRBJ1-2; D is unclear. This CDR3 contains 16 residues. Trimming removed 4 bases from V and 0 bases from J, with 15 bases in between. Germline-derived CDR1 and CDR2 are MDHEN and SYDVKM.

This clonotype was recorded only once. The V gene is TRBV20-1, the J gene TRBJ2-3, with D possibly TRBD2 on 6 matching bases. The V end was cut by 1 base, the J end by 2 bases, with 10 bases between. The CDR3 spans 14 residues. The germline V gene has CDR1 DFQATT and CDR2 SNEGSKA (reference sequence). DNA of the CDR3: TGCAGTGCTAGAGTCGGGGGTAACACAGATACGCAGTATTTT. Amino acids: CSARVGGNTDTQYF.

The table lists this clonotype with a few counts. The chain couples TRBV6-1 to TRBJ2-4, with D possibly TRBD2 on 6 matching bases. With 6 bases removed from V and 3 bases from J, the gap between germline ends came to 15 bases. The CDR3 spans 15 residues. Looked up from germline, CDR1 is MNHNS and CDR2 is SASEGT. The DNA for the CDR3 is TGTGCCAGCAGGGGGACTGGGTCGGGCAAAAACATTCAGTACTTC. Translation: CASRGTGSGKNIQYF.

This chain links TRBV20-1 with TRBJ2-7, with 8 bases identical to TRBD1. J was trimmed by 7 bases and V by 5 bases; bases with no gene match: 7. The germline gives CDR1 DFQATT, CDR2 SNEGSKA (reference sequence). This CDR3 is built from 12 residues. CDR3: CSAQDRVLEQYF. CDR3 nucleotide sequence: TGCAGTGCTCAGGACAGGGTTCTGGAGCAGTACTTC.